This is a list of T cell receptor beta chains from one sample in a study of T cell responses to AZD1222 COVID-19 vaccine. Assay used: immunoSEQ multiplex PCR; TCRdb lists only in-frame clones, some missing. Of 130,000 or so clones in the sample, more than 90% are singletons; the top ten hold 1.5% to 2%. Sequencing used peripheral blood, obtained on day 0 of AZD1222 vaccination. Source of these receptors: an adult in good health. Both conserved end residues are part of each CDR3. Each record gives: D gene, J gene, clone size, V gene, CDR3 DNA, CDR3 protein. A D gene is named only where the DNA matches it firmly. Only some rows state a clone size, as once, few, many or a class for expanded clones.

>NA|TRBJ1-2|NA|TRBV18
TGTGCCAGCTCACCAAGGTATGGCTACACCTTC
CASSPRYGYTF
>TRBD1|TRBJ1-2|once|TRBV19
TGTGCCAGTAGTAGTCGTTTTGACAGGGCGAACTATGGCTACACCTTC
CASSSRFDRANYGYTF
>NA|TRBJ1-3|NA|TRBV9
TGTGCCAGCAGCGTAGAAAGCGGCAGTGGAAACACCATATATTTT
CASSVESGSGNTIYF
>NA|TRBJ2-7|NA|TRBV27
TGTGCCAGCAGTTTAATAGCGGAAGCCTACGAGCAGTACTTC
CASSLIAEAYEQYF
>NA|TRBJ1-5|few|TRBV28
TGTGCCAGCAGTTCGGCAGAGCTCAATCAGCCCCAGCATTTT
CASSSAELNQPQHF
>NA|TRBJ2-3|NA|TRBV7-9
TGTGCCAGCAGCTTAGAGGGGTCCCCCACAGATACGCAGTATTTT
CASSLEGSPTDTQYF
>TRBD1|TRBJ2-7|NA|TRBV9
TGTGCCAGCAGCGTGGCAGGGGGTGGGTACGAGCAGTACTTC
CASSVAGGGYEQYF
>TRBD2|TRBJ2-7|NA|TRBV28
TGTGCCAGCAGTTTAGCGGGAGGGCTTGAGCAGTACTTC
CASSLAGGLEQYF
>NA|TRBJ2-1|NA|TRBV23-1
TGCGCCAGCAACCCTCTAGGGTTCTTC
CASNPLGFF
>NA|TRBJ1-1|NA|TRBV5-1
TGCGCCAGCTCCCGGGCGGACTTCACTGAAGCTTTCTTT
CASSRADFTEAFF
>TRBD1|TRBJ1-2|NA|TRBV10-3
TGTGCCACCGGGACAGGGTCGGGGAACTATGGCTACACCTTC
CATGTGSGNYGYTF
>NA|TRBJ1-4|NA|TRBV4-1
TGCGCCAGCATCGACAGATCTAATGAAAAACTGTTTTTT
CASIDRSNEKLFF
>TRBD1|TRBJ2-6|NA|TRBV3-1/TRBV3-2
TGTGCCAGCAGACCCTCACCAGACAGGGGTAGGTCTGGGGCCAACGTCCTGACTTTC
CASRPSPDRGRSGANVLTF
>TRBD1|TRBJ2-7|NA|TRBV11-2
TGTGCCAGCAGCACGACAGGGGGGTACGAGCAGTACTTC
CASSTTGGYEQYF
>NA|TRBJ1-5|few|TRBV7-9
TGTGCCAGCAGCTTAAAGGGGGTTGATGCCTGGAGCAATCAGCCCCAGCATTTT
CASSLKGVDAWSNQPQHF
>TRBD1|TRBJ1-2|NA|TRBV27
TGTGCCAGCTCAAGGAGGGGACAGGCGCAGAATGGCTACACCTTC
CASSRRGQAQNGYTF
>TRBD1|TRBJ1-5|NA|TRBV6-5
TGTGCCAGCAGAAAATACAGGGGGGCTAGGCCCCAGCATTTT
CASRKYRGARPQHF
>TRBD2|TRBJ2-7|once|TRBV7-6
TGTGCCAGCAGCAGACTAGCGGGGGGCTCCTACGAGCAGTACTTC
CASSRLAGGSYEQYF
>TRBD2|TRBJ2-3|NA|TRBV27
TGTGCCAGCAGGCCACTAGCGGGCGGGGTCACAGATACGCAGTATTTT
CASRPLAGGVTDTQYF
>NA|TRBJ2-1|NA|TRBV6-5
TGTGCCAGCACAAGGGCGAGCTCCTACAATGAGCAGTTCTTC
CASTRASSYNEQFF
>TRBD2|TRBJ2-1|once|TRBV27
TGTGCCAGCAGCTACGGGACTAGCGCGTACAATGAGCAGTTCTTC
CASSYGTSAYNEQFF
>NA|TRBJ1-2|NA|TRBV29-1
TGCAGCGTTGAACGGAGGGGGGGCTACACCTTC
CSVERRGGYTF
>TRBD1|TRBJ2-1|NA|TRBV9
TGTGCCAGCAGCGCTGGGACAGCAAGGCCCTACAATGAGCAGTTCTTC
CASSAGTARPYNEQFF
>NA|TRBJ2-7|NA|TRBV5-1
TGCGCCAGCACCGATAAAGGGGGGGCCTACGAGCAGTACTTC
CASTDKGGAYEQYF
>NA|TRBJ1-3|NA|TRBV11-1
TGTGCCAGCAGCTCGCGGACGTTTGGAAACACCATATATTTT
CASSSRTFGNTIYF
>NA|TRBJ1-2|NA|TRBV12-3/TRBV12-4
TGTGCCATCCCATCTGGCCGAAACTATGGCTACACCTTC
CAIPSGRNYGYTF
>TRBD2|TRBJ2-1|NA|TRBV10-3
TGTGCCATCATTAGCGGGAACAATGAGCAGTTCTTC
CAIISGNNEQFF
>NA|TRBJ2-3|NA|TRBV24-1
TGTGCCACCAGTCGGGTCGGGAGCACAGATACGCAGTATTTT
CATSRVGSTDTQYF
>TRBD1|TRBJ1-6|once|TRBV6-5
TGTGCCAGCAGCACTGGGACAGCTGTTAATTCACCCCTCCACTTT
CASSTGTAVNSPLHF
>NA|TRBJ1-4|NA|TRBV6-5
TGTGCCAGCTCTGAGAGGCTTAATGAAAAACTGTTTTTT
CASSERLNEKLFF
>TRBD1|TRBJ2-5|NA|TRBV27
TGTGCCAGCAGTTCCCGAAAGGGACAGGGTATTGGGACCCAGTACTTC
CASSSRKGQGIGTQYF
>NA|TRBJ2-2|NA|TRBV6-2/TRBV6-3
TGTGCCAGCAGTTTATCCGACTCCACCGGGGAGCTGTTTTTT
CASSLSDSTGELFF
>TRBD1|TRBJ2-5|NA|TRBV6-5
TGTGCCAGCAGTTCCCAGAGGACAGGGCCGGGGACCCAGTACTTC
CASSSQRTGPGTQYF